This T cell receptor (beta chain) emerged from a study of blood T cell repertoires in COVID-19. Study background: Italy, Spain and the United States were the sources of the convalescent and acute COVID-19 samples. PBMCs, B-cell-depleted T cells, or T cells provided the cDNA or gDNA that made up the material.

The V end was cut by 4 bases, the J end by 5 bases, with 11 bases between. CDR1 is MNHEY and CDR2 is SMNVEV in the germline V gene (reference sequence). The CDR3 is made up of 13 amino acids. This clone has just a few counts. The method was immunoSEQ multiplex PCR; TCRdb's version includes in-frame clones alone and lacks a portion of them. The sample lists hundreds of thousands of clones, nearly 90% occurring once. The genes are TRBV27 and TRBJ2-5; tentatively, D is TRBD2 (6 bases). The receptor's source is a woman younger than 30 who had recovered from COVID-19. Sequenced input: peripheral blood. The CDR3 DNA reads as TGTGCCAGCAGTTGGGGGAGGTCGGAGACCCAGTACTTC. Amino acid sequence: CASSWGRSETQYF.